The present T cell receptor beta chain was sequenced within a study of cytomegalovirus exposure and HLA in healthy donors. The sample holds one count of this clone. The study ran its PCR with 60 Vbeta and 13 Jbeta primers. Some clones are missing from TCRdb's copy, which holds only in-frame ones; the method was immunoSEQ multiplex PCR. Of 150,000 or so clones detected, around 88% appear once; the ten largest clones hold approximately 2%. CDR3 length: 18 residues. Trimming cost V 0 bases and J 9 bases; bases outside gene matches: 15. Per the germline V gene, CDR1 is SGHRS and CDR2 is YFSETQ. Specimen: PBMCs. The chain combines TRBV5-1 with TRBJ2-1; TRBD2 aligns across 10 bases. This sequence originates from a woman between 18 and 30 years old in good health and CMV-seronegative. CDR3 bases: TGCGCCAGCAGCTTGGCCGGTTGGCTAGCGGGGGAGGGTGGTGAGCAGTTCTTC. Encoded protein: CASSLAGWLAGEGGEQFF.